A selection of T cell receptor beta chains follows, all from one sample in a study of blood T cell repertoires in COVID-19. Assay: immunoSEQ multiplex PCR; the TCRdb copy retains only in-frame clones and omits some. The sample lists roughly 100,000 clones, approximately 90% occurring once. Sample: peripheral blood. The receptors come from a man aged 50 or older with active COVID-19. CDR3s include the opening cysteine and the closing phenylalanine or tryptophan. A D gene is named only where the DNA matches it firmly. Clone size, where shown, is once, few, many, or a class for clones that have expanded.

d_gene: -
j_gene: TRBJ1-5
abundance: few
v_gene: TRBV4-1
CDR3nt: TGCGCCAGCAGCCAAGGTTCTACGGGGGGAGGCCAGCCCCAGCATTTT
CDR3aa: CASSQGSTGGGQPQHF

d_gene: -
j_gene: TRBJ2-1
abundance: once
v_gene: TRBV19
CDR3nt: TGTGCCAGTAGTATCAGTTGGCAGGGAAACAATGAGCAGTTCTTC
CDR3aa: CASSISWQGNNEQFF

d_gene: -
j_gene: TRBJ1-6
abundance: -
v_gene: TRBV11-2
CDR3nt: TGTGCCAGCAGCTTAGGGGCAGGGAAGAATTCACCCCTCCACTTT
CDR3aa: CASSLGAGKNSPLHF

d_gene: -
j_gene: TRBJ1-2
abundance: -
v_gene: TRBV28
CDR3nt: TGTGCCAGCAAGCTCGAAAGTATCTATGGCTACACCTTC
CDR3aa: CASKLESIYGYTF

d_gene: -
j_gene: TRBJ1-2
abundance: -
v_gene: TRBV9
CDR3nt: TGTGCCAGCAGCGTTGACAGATTTGGCTACACCTTC
CDR3aa: CASSVDRFGYTF

d_gene: -
j_gene: TRBJ2-5
abundance: -
v_gene: TRBV19
CDR3nt: TGTGCCAGTAGTATTTCCGGGGGTGTCGGGGAGACCCAGTACTTC
CDR3aa: CASSISGGVGETQYF

d_gene: TRBD1
j_gene: TRBJ1-6
abundance: -
v_gene: TRBV7-8
CDR3nt: TGTGCCAGCAGCACCGGACAGGCGTCCAATTCACCCCTCCACTTT
CDR3aa: CASSTGQASNSPLHF

d_gene: TRBD1
j_gene: TRBJ1-1
abundance: -
v_gene: TRBV23-1
CDR3nt: TGCGCCAGCAGTCAACTCAGGGGGCGATACCTTACTGAAGCTTTCTTT
CDR3aa: CASSQLRGRYLTEAFF

d_gene: TRBD1
j_gene: TRBJ1-5
abundance: few
v_gene: TRBV19
CDR3nt: TGTGCCAGTAGAGAGGGGACAGGGTTGTATAGCAATCAGCCCCAGCATTTT
CDR3aa: CASREGTGLYSNQPQHF

d_gene: -
j_gene: TRBJ2-7
abundance: -
v_gene: TRBV11-2
CDR3nt: TGTGCCAGCAGCTTAGGAGTGGGCAGTCCCTACGAGCAGTACTTC
CDR3aa: CASSLGVGSPYEQYF

d_gene: -
j_gene: TRBJ2-7
abundance: -
v_gene: TRBV12-3/TRBV12-4
CDR3nt: TGTGCCAGCAGTTGGACAGCCTACGAGCAGTACTTC
CDR3aa: CASSWTAYEQYF

d_gene: -
j_gene: TRBJ1-1
abundance: -
v_gene: TRBV28
CDR3nt: TGTGCCAGCATCTCGGGGGCTGAAGCTTTCTTT
CDR3aa: CASISGAEAFF

d_gene: TRBD1
j_gene: TRBJ1-2
abundance: once
v_gene: TRBV7-9
CDR3nt: TGTGCCAGCAGCTGGACAGGGGTTTCCTATGGCTACACCTTC
CDR3aa: CASSWTGVSYGYTF

d_gene: TRBD1
j_gene: TRBJ2-7
abundance: -
v_gene: TRBV13
CDR3nt: TGTGCCAGCAGCACTAGACAGGGAACCTACGAGCAGTACTTC
CDR3aa: CASSTRQGTYEQYF

d_gene: -
j_gene: TRBJ1-1
abundance: -
v_gene: TRBV12-3/TRBV12-4
CDR3nt: TGTGCCAGCAGTAGAGTACCTGGCACTGAAGCTTTCTTT
CDR3aa: CASSRVPGTEAFF

d_gene: -
j_gene: TRBJ2-1
abundance: -
v_gene: TRBV4-3
CDR3nt: TGCGCCAGCAGCCAAGGACACAGATCCAATGAGCAGTTCTTC
CDR3aa: CASSQGHRSNEQFF

d_gene: -
j_gene: TRBJ1-2
abundance: -
v_gene: TRBV18
CDR3nt: TGTGCCAGCTCACCAGAACAGGGCTATGGCTACACCTTC
CDR3aa: CASSPEQGYGYTF

d_gene: -
j_gene: TRBJ2-7
abundance: -
v_gene: TRBV5-4
CDR3nt: TGTGCCAGCAGCTTCGGCTTAAGATCAGGATTCTCCTACGAGCAGTACTTC
CDR3aa: CASSFGLRSGFSYEQYF

d_gene: TRBD1
j_gene: TRBJ2-1
abundance: -
v_gene: TRBV11-2
CDR3nt: TGTGCCAGCAGCCGCCTAAGGGACAGCGTGTACAATGAGCAGTTCTTC
CDR3aa: CASSRLRDSVYNEQFF

d_gene: -
j_gene: TRBJ2-2
abundance: -
v_gene: TRBV5-4
CDR3nt: TGTGCCAGCAGGCAGGACGGACTTTGGGGGGAGCTGTTTTTT
CDR3aa: CASRQDGLWGELFF

d_gene: -
j_gene: TRBJ1-3
abundance: -
v_gene: TRBV4-1
CDR3nt: TGCGCCAGCAGCCAAGAAGCGTCAAACACCATATATTTT
CDR3aa: CASSQEASNTIYF

d_gene: TRBD1
j_gene: TRBJ1-1
abundance: -
v_gene: TRBV2
CDR3nt: TGTGCCAGCAGGGGAAGACAGGGGGCAACCACTGAAGCTTTCTTT
CDR3aa: CASRGRQGATTEAFF

d_gene: TRBD1
j_gene: TRBJ2-1
abundance: -
v_gene: TRBV18
CDR3nt: TGTGCCAGCTCACCACTACCACCGGACAGGGCCGTTGAGCAGTTCTTC
CDR3aa: CASSPLPPDRAVEQFF

d_gene: TRBD1
j_gene: TRBJ1-6
abundance: -
v_gene: TRBV5-4
CDR3nt: TGTGCCAGCAGCTGGGGGACAGGGAATAATTCACCCCTCCACTTT
CDR3aa: CASSWGTGNNSPLHF

d_gene: -
j_gene: TRBJ1-2
abundance: -
v_gene: TRBV6-5
CDR3nt: TGTGCCAGCAGACCACCCCTTAGGGGCGGCTACACCTTC
CDR3aa: CASRPPLRGGYTF

d_gene: TRBD2
j_gene: TRBJ2-3
abundance: -
v_gene: TRBV5-1
CDR3nt: TGCGCCAGCAGCTTGGCCGGGGGGGCCCTAGCAGATACGCAGTATTTT
CDR3aa: CASSLAGGALADTQYF

d_gene: -
j_gene: TRBJ2-7
abundance: -
v_gene: TRBV7-8
CDR3nt: TGTGCCAGCAGCGGGGGGGGGACAGGAGCCTACGAGCAGTACTTC
CDR3aa: CASSGGGTGAYEQYF

d_gene: -
j_gene: TRBJ1-4
abundance: -
v_gene: TRBV27
CDR3nt: TGTGCCAGCACCTCGGCGGGTTTTAGTGAAAAACTGTTTTTT
CDR3aa: CASTSAGFSEKLFF

d_gene: TRBD1
j_gene: TRBJ1-6
abundance: once
v_gene: TRBV2
CDR3nt: TGTGCCAGCGGGGTGGGACAGGCCTTGAGTTCACCCCTCCACTTT
CDR3aa: CASGVGQALSSPLHF